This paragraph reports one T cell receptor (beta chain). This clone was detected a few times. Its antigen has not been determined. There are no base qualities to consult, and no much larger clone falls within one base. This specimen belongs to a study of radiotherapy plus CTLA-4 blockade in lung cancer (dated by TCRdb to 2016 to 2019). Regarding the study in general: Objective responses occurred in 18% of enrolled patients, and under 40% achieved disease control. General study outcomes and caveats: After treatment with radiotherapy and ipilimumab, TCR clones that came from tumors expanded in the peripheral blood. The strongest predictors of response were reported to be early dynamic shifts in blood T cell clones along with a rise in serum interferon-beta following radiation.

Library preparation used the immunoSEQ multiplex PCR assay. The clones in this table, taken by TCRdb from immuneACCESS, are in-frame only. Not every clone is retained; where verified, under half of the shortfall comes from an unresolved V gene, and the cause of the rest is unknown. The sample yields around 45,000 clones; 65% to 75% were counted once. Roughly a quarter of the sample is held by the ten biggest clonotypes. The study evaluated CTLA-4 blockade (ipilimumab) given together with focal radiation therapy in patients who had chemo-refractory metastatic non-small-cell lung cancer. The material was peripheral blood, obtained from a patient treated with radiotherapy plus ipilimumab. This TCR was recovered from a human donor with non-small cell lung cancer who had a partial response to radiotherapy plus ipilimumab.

The sequenced DNA: TGTGCCAGCAGTTTGACAGGGCGAGATGAGCAGTTCTTC. Protein translation: CASSLTGRDEQFF. The chain joins TRBV28 to TRBJ2-1; TRBD1 aligns with 7 central bases. V is trimmed back by 3 bases and J by 8 bases, and the junction contains 4 bases that no gene match accounts for. The germline V gene gives CDR1 as MDHEN and CDR2 as SYDVKM. The CDR3, cysteine through phenylalanine, is 13 amino acids long. The entry retains the CDR3 DNA only, 39 bases that are in frame from base 1.